The 5 T cell receptor beta chains listed next were all sequenced from one sample in a study of blood T cells in healthy people across ages. A second about 7 to 11 cycle PCR used barcoded and J-beta primers. A single record per CDR3 protein comes from TCRdb applying MiXCR to the 5' RACE reads. The sample has around 1,800,000 distinct CDR3 sequences, around 42% seen once. Source material: blood. The receptors stem from a human donor in good health.

This clonotype was counted at least ten times. The chain has TRBV5-1 and TRBJ1-5; D perhaps matches TRBD1 (6 bases). V lost 1 base, J lost 1 base, and 9 bases lay in between. This CDR3 is built from 15 residues. The germline gives CDR1 SGHRS, CDR2 YFSETQ. The DNA of the CDR3 is TGCGCCAGCAGCTTGACAGGGTCAAGCAATCAGCCCCAGCATTTT. It codes for CASSLTGSSNQPQHF.

This clonotype was counted a few times. This sequence joins TRBV29-1 and TRBJ2-7; TRBD1 matches at 7 bases. The CDR3 consists of 13 residues. The V and J ends lost 7 bases and 3 bases, in that order; junction bases with no gene match: 9. The V gene's germline CDR1 is SQVTM and CDR2 ANQGSEA. The CDR3 DNA follows: TGCAGCGCCACCGGGACAGACCTCTACGAGCAGTACTTC. Its protein product is CSATGTDLYEQYF.

V and J are TRBV4-3 and TRBJ1-2; D remains ambiguous. The CDR3 extends over 15 amino acids. Germline-derived CDR1 and CDR2 are LGHNA and YSLEER. The ends were cut back, 0 bases at V and 5 bases at J, with 13 bases in the middle. The DNA for the CDR3 is TGCGCCAGCAGCCAAGATTTGTTCAGAAATTATGGCTACACCTTC. Translated, it gives CASSQDLFRNYGYTF.

The chain combines TRBV7-9 with TRBJ2-3; 8 bases map to TRBD2. The CDR3 is 17 residues long. Trimming removed 5 bases from V and 2 bases from J; junction bases left unmatched: 12. The germline V gene encodes CDR1 SEHNR and CDR2 FQNEAQ (reference sequence). The CDR3 here is CASSPYGGVEPTDTQYF. CDR3 nucleotides: TGTGCCAGCAGCCCATACGGGGGGGTCGAACCCACAGATACGCAGTATTTT.

Notes on this clonotype: Lacking the conserved final phenylalanine or tryptophan, this CDR3 likely reflects a read error. The chain combines TRBV29-1 with TRBJ1-2; a possible D gene is TRBD1 (6 bases). V dropped 5 bases and J dropped 8 bases, with 15 bases sitting between them. The V gene's germline CDR1 is SQVTM and CDR2 ANQGSEA. This CDR3 contains 12 residues. The CDR3 reads CSVSMNREGYTI. In nucleotides, the CDR3 is TGCAGCGTTTCGATGAACAGGGAAGGCTACACCATC.